This T cell receptor (beta chain) came from a study of blood T cell repertoires in COVID-19. Study details: Samples came from the United States, Italy and Spain, spanning acute and convalescent COVID-19. PBMCs, B-cell-depleted T cells, or T cells were the source of the cDNA or gDNA that made up the material.

The authors' processing: Reference gene primer amplification yielded estimated nucleated cell counts. The table came from immunoSEQ multiplex PCR; TCRdb's copy has only in-frame clones and leaves some out. V, J and clone size derive from that table, while D and trimming were established from the DNA sequence. The sample lists 350,000 to 400,000 clones, about 90% seen once, with 6.5% to 7% in the top ten. The CDR3 runs to 14 residues. Trimming cost V 5 bases and J 7 bases, with 19 bases left between them. CDR1 and CDR2 (germline): SGHDT, YYEEEE. The clonotype originates from a young man with active or convalescent COVID-19. The chain is built from TRBV5-6 and TRBJ2-7, with TRBD1 as a possible D gene (6 bases). The source material was peripheral blood. CDR3 nucleotide sequence: TGTGCCAGCAGGGGGGCGGCCGGGCTTCGGGAGCAGTACTTC. Its protein is CASRGAAGLREQYF.